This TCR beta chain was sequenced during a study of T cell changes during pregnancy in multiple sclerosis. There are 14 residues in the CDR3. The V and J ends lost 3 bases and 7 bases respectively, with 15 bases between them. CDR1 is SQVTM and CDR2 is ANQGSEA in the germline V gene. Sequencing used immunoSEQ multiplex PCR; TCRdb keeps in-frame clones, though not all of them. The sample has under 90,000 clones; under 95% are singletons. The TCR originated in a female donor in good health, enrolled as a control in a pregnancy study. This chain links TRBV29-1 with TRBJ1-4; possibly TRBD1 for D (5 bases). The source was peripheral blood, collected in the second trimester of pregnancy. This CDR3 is CSVDVGGSREKLFF. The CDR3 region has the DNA TGCAGCGTTGACGTGGGGGGATCGCGTGAAAAACTGTTTTTT. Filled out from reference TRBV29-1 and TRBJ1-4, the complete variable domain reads SAVISQKPSRDICQRGTSLTIQCQVDSQVTMMFWYRQQPGQSLTLIATANQGSEATYESGFVIDKFPISRPNLTFSTLTVSNMSPEDSSIYLCSVDVGGSREKLFFGSGTQLSVL.